Below, 28 T cell receptor beta chains from the same sample are listed, as sequenced in a study of shared clonotypes between healthy human individuals (dated by TCRdb to about 2020). Library generation was performed with the immunoSEQ multiplex PCR assay. TCRdb took this table from immuneACCESS and kept in-frame rearrangements with V and J called. Such tables lack part of the clones; where checked against another copy, unresolved V genes explain under half of the gap, and the rest is unexplained. Recorded for this sample are about a million clones; about 72% of them occurred a single time. Approximately 0.95% of the sample lies in the top ten. What was sequenced was memory CD4+ T cells from PBMCs. The cell subset or site label here, explained by the study, means: CD45RA-negative fraction. The receptor source for this set is a man between 18 and 35 years old in good health. Some clones in this sample may be carry-over from other donors' samples.

V usage is TRBV6-6 and J usage is TRBJ2-1; 8 bases agree with TRBD2. Per the germline V gene, CDR1 is MNHNY and CDR2 is SVGAGI (reference sequence). This CDR3 spans 14 amino acids. V gave up 4 bases and J gave up 10 bases; unmatched junction bases: 9. The CDR3 region is CASSWGTRSWEQFF. In DNA form, the CDR3 reads TGTGCCAGCAGTTGGGGGACTAGATCATGGGAGCAGTTCTTC.

The chain couples TRBV5-1 to TRBJ2-3, with D possibly matching TRBD2 (5 bases). The germline V and J ends were trimmed by 0 bases and 2 bases, with 10 bases remaining between them. Germline V gives CDR1 SGHRS, CDR2 YFSETQ. The CDR3 spans 15 residues. The CDR3 reads CASSLVLASTDTQYF. The CDR3 nucleotides are TGCGCCAGCAGCTTGGTATTAGCGTCCACAGATACGCAGTATTTT.

This sequence joins TRBV6-6 and TRBJ2-1; 12 bases align to TRBD2. The CDR3 sequence is 13 residues long. Trimming removed 5 bases from V and 9 bases from J; junction bases left unmatched: 2. Germline V gives CDR1 MNHNY, CDR2 SVGAGI (reference sequence). DNA for the CDR3: TGTGCCAGCAGTCAGGGACTAGCGGGTGAGCAGTTCTTC. Its protein product is CASSQGLAGEQFF.

The chain recombines TRBV28 with TRBJ2-5; D unclear. V was shortened by 5 bases and J by 7 bases, with 8 bases between the two germline ends. The germline CDR1 and CDR2 sequences are MDHEN and SYDVKM. CDR3 length: 11 residues. Written as DNA, the CDR3 is TGTGCCAGCAGTCCCGAAAGGACCCAGTACTTC. Translation gives CASSPERTQYF.

A word on this clone: The sample contains more than one DNA sequence encoding this CDR3. The V gene is TRBV10-3, the J gene TRBJ2-2; 9 positions agree with TRBD1. V dropped 6 bases and J dropped 2; count of bases not matched to a gene: 1. Per germline, CDR1 ENHRY and CDR2 SYGVKD. The CDR3 runs to 14 residues. This CDR3 is CAIRGQGNTGELFF. The DNA for the CDR3 is TGTGCCATCAGGGGACAGGGAAACACCGGGGAGCTGTTTTTT.

This chain joins TRBV4-1 and TRBJ2-5, with D unclear. The CDR3 loop spans 13 amino acids. Germline V gene lookup returns CDR1 MGHRA and CDR2 YSYEKL. V was cut by 1 base and J by 2 bases, with 5 bases left in between. The CDR3, as DNA: TGCGCCAGCAGCCAAGTCGCGCAAGAGACCCAGTACTTC. This codes for CASSQVAQETQYF.

In the case of this clone: Other DNA variants within this sample encode the same CDR3. The rearrangement links TRBV5-6 to TRBJ2-1; D possibly corresponds to TRBD2 (6 bases). The CDR3 extends over 14 amino acids. The germline V and J ends were trimmed by 2 bases and 12 bases, with 18 bases remaining between them. Germline assignment: CDR1 SGHDT and CDR2 YYEEEE. The CDR3, as DNA: TGTGCCAGCAGCTTTTCGGGCTCGGCGGGGTTGCAGTTCTTC. This translates into CASSFSGSAGLQFF.

For this clone: One end of the junction is discordant with germline, which a read error may explain. V and J are TRBV5-4 and TRBJ2-4; D unclear. This CDR3 has 13 residues. Per the germline V gene, CDR1 is SGHNT and CDR2 is YYREEE (reference sequence). For the CDR3, the DNA is TGTGCCAGCAGCTTAAAGAACGGAGACAAAGGGAACTTC. It is translated as CASSLKNGDKGNF.

The chain employs TRBV9 and TRBJ1-2; unclear D gene. Germline CDR1 is SGDLS and CDR2 is YYNGEE. Deletions cut 4 bases from V and 3 bases from J, with 10 bases between. The CDR3 sequence is 13 residues long. The CDR3 is CASSPGSYYGYTF. As DNA, the CDR3 is TGTGCCAGCAGCCCCGGGAGCTACTATGGCTACACCTTC.

The chain employs TRBV11-2 and TRBJ1-1; D perhaps matches TRBD1 (5 bases). The CDR3 spans 14 residues. V lost 0 bases and J lost 8, with 13 bases in between. The germline CDR1 and CDR2 sequences are SGHAT and FQNNGV. The chain's CDR3 is CASSLDGPGQEAFF. The CDR3 DNA is TGTGCCAGCAGCTTAGATGGGCCAGGGCAAGAAGCTTTCTTT.

The chain has TRBV5-8 and TRBJ2-1; 14 bases map to TRBD2. V shed 4 bases and J 5 bases; nucleotides not matched to a gene: 5. The germline V gene encodes CDR1 SGHTS and CDR2 YDEGEE. The CDR3 loop spans 16 amino acids. CDR3 region: CASSGGLAGAHNEQFF. The CDR3 region has the DNA TGTGCCAGCAGCGGGGGACTAGCGGGAGCGCACAATGAGCAGTTCTTC.

This chain links TRBV5-1 with TRBJ2-3; D possibly corresponds to TRBD2 (7 bases). CDR1 is SGHRS, CDR2 YFSETQ, per germline. This CDR3 is built from 15 residues. V gave up 3 bases and J gave up 6 bases, with 17 bases separating them. This chain's CDR3 is CASSSTAGAPDTQYF. The CDR3 nucleotides read TGCGCCAGCAGCTCGACTGCGGGGGCCCCGGATACGCAGTATTTT.

A note on this clone: Within the sample, other DNA sequences also encode this same CDR3. This chain joins TRBV19 and TRBJ2-1; 8 positions agree with TRBD2. Germline V gene sequence: CDR1 LNHDA, CDR2 SQIVND (reference sequence). The CDR3 sequence is 14 residues long. The V and J ends lost 2 bases and 9 bases, in that order; junction bases with no gene match: 6. For the CDR3, the DNA is TGTGCCAGTAGTATAACGGGAGGGCGAGTTGAGCAGTTCTTC. Its protein product is CASSITGGRVEQFF.

As regards this clone: Other DNA sequences in this specimen translate into the identical CDR3. The gene calls are TRBV18 and TRBJ2-7, with D possibly matching TRBD2 (5 bases). The germline V gene has CDR1 KGHSH and CDR2 LQKENI. Between the trimmed V and J ends, which lost 3 bases and 3 bases, there was a span of 9 bases. CDR3 length: 13 residues. Here the CDR3 reads CASSPSRDYEQYF. In nucleotides, the CDR3 is TGTGCCAGCTCACCTTCGAGGGACTACGAGCAGTACTTC.

Only one count was recorded for this clone. The chain couples TRBV6-5 to TRBJ2-1; no reliable D call. V was clipped by 6 bases and J by 6 bases, with 9 bases between them. Germline V gives CDR1 MNHEY, CDR2 SVGAGI. This CDR3 has 12 residues. The CDR3 DNA follows: TGTGCCAGCAGCCCTACGACCAATGAGCAGTTCTTC. Translated, it gives CASSPTTNEQFF.

The chain carries TRBV5-1 and TRBJ1-4, with D unclear. Trimming removed 4 bases from V and 0 bases from J, with 4 bases in between. Germline assignment: CDR1 SGHRS and CDR2 YFSETQ. The CDR3 runs to 13 residues. CDR3 sequence: CASSPSTNEKLFF. The CDR3 coding sequence is TGCGCCAGCAGCCCATCAACTAATGAAAAACTGTTTTTT.

The V and J genes are TRBV4-1 and TRBJ2-1; weak D call: TRBD2 (6 bases). The CDR3 sequence is 16 residues long. V was cut by 1 base and J by 2 bases, with 12 bases left in between. The germline V gene has CDR1 MGHRA and CDR2 YSYEKL. CDR3 amino acids: CASSQGGSGPYNEQFF. The CDR3 DNA reads as TGCGCCAGCAGCCAAGGGGGTAGCGGACCCTACAATGAGCAGTTCTTC.

The V and J genes are TRBV5-4 and TRBJ2-1; the match to TRBD2 covers 7 bases. Per germline, CDR1 SGHNT and CDR2 YYREEE (reference sequence). J gave up 6 bases and V 3 bases, and 9 bases lay outside the gene matches. This CDR3 region has 15 residues. CDR3 DNA sequence: TGTGCCAGCAGCTCGCGGACTAGTCTTGGCAATGAGCAGTTCTTC. Protein sequence: CASSSRTSLGNEQFF. The whole variable domain, filled in from reference TRBV5-4 and TRBJ2-1, reads ETGVTQSPTHLIKTRGQQVTLRCSSQSGHNTVSWYQQALGQGPQFIFQYYREEENGRGNFPPRFSGLQFPNYSSELNVNALELDDSALYLCASSSRTSLGNEQFFGPGTRLTVL.

This chain links TRBV5-1 with TRBJ2-5; D is unresolved. CDR1 and CDR2 (germline): SGHRS, YFSETQ. V shed 0 bases and J shed 2 bases, with 8 bases lying between them. The CDR3 has 14 amino acids. The CDR3 spells CASSLARYQETQYF. In DNA form, the CDR3 reads TGCGCCAGCAGCTTGGCCAGGTATCAAGAGACCCAGTACTTC.

About this clone itself: The sample has other DNA sequences that encode this CDR3 too. This chain joins TRBV2 and TRBJ1-1; D gene uncertain. Germline CDR1 and CDR2: SNHLY and FYNNEI. The V and J ends lost 6 bases and 0 bases respectively, with 8 bases between them. The CDR3 consists of 13 residues. The CDR3 sequence is CASSAEMNTEAFF. The CDR3 DNA reads as TGTGCCAGCAGCGCTGAAATGAACACTGAAGCTTTCTTT.

The chain couples TRBV5-6 to TRBJ1-1; no firm D call. Trimming left V 4 bases short and J 5 bases short, with 9 bases between. The CDR3 sequence is 12 residues long. Germline values: CDR1 SGHDT, CDR2 YYEEEE. This CDR3 reads CASSLARTEAFF. CDR3 bases: TGTGCCAGCAGCCTCGCCCGGACTGAAGCTTTCTTT. Filled out from reference TRBV5-6 and TRBJ1-1, the complete variable domain reads DAGVTQSPTHLIKTRGQQVTLRCSPKSGHDTVSWYQQALGQGPQFIFQYYEEEERQRGNFPDRFSGHQFPNYSSELNVNALLLGDSALYLCASSLARTEAFFGQGTRLTVV.

V usage is TRBV29-1 and J usage is TRBJ2-7, with TRBD2 matching over 11 bases. The CDR3 consists of 15 residues. Germline values: CDR1 SQVTM, CDR2 ANQGSEA. V was pared by 7 bases and J by 5 bases, with 13 bases of the junction left unmatched. CDR3 sequence reads: CSAASGSSGRNEQYF. In nucleotides, the CDR3 is TGCAGCGCCGCGAGCGGGTCTAGCGGGAGGAACGAGCAGTACTTC.

The DNA for the CDR3 is TGTGCCAGCTCACCAGGTGGTAGCGGGAGGCACGAGCAGTACTTC. This codes for CASSPGGSGRHEQYF. The chain links TRBV18 to TRBJ2-7; 10 bases map to TRBD2. Trimming took 2 bases from V and 5 from J; bases not matched to a gene: 6. CDR1 KGHSH and CDR2 LQKENI come from the germline V gene. The CDR3 is made up of 15 amino acids.

The gene calls are TRBV6-6 and TRBJ2-1; TRBD2 matches 7 bases. The CDR3 consists of 16 residues. CDR1 MNHNY and CDR2 SVGAGI come from the germline V gene (reference sequence). V lost 0 bases to trimming and J lost 2 bases; unmatched junction nucleotides: 4. CDR3 bases: TGTGCCAGCAGTTACTCGGGGGGGAGGACCTACAATGAGCAGTTCTTC. Translation: CASSYSGGRTYNEQFF.

This clone has only a few counts. This chain links TRBV5-5 with TRBJ1-4; D unclear. V was clipped by 4 bases and J by 0 bases, with 10 bases between them. Germline loops: CDR1 SGHKS, CDR2 YYEKEE (reference sequence). The CDR3 totals 15 residues. This chain's CDR3 is CASSRDPTTNEKLFF. The CDR3 DNA reads as TGTGCCAGCAGCCGGGATCCGACAACTAATGAAAAACTGTTTTTT.

The gene calls are TRBV2 and TRBJ2-3; 7 bases are a match to TRBD2. Germline V lookup: CDR1 SNHLY, CDR2 FYNNEI. J gave up 5 bases and V 3 bases, and 11 bases lay outside the gene matches. The CDR3 is 16 residues long. CDR3 sequence (DNA): TGTGCCAGCAGTGAGGATAGGGCGGGAGCGGGAGATACGCAGTATTTT. Residues: CASSEDRAGAGDTQYF.

As DNA, the CDR3 is TGTGCCAGCAGTGAACTCCAGGGTGATCAGCCCCAGCATTTT. Its protein product is CASSELQGDQPQHF. This chain connects TRBV25-1 to TRBJ1-5; the D gene is possibly TRBD1 (5 bases). CDR3 length: 14 amino acids. V was clipped by 2 bases and J by 5 bases, with 10 bases between them. Germline V gene sequence: CDR1 MGHDK, CDR2 SYGVNS.

The chain uses TRBV18 and TRBJ2-7; 11 bases are shared with TRBD1. V lost 4 bases and J lost 3; bases outside the gene matches: 5. The CDR3 covers 15 residues. Germline values: CDR1 KGHSH, CDR2 LQKENI. This CDR3 is CASSHPGQGGYEQYF. CDR3 DNA: TGTGCCAGCTCACATCCGGGACAGGGGGGCTACGAGCAGTACTTC. The full variable domain, its missing parts supplied by reference TRBV18 and TRBJ2-7, is NAGVMQNPRHLVRRRGQEARLRCSPMKGHSHVYWYRQLPEEGLKFMVYLQKENIIDESGMPKERFSAEFPKEGPSILRIQQVVRGDSAAYFCASSHPGQGGYEQYFGPGTRLTVT.